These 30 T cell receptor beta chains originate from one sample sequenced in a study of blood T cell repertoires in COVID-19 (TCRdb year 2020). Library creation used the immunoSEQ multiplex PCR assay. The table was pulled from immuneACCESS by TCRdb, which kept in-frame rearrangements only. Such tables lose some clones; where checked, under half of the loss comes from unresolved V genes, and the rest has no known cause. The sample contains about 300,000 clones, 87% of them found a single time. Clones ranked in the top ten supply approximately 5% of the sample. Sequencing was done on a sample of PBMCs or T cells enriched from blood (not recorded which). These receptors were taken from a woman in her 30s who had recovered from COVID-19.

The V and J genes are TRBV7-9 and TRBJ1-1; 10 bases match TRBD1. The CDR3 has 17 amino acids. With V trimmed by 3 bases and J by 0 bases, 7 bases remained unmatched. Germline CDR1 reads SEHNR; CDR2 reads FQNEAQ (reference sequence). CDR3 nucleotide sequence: TGTGCCAGCAGCTTGGAGACAGGGGGCTTCATGAACACTGAAGCTTTCTTT. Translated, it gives CASSLETGGFMNTEAFF.

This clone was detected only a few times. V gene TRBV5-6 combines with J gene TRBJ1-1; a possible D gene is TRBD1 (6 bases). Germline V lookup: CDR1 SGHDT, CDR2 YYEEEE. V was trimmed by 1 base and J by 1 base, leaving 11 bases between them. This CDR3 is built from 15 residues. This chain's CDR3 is CASSLMGGPNTEAFF. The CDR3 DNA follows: TGTGCCAGCAGCTTGATGGGGGGGCCGAACACTGAAGCTTTCTTT.

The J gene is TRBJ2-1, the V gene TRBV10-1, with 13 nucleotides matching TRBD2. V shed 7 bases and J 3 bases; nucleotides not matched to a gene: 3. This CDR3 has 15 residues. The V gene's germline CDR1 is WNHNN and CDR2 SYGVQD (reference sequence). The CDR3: CASKLAGGYYNEQFF. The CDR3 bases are TGCGCCAGCAAACTAGCGGGGGGGTACTACAATGAGCAGTTCTTC.

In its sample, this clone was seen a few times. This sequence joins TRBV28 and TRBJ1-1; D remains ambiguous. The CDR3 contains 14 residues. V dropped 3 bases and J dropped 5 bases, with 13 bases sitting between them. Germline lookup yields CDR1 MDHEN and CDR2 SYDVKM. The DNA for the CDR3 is TGTGCCAGCAGTTTCTATGGACCGGGGACTGAAGCTTTCTTT. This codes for CASSFYGPGTEAFF.

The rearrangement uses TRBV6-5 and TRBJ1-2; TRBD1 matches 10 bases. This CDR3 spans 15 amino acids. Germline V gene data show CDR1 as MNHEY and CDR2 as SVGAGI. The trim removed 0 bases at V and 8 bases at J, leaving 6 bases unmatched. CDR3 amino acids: CASSYSTGGGWGYTF. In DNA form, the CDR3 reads TGTGCCAGCAGTTACTCGACAGGGGGCGGATGGGGCTACACCTTC.

CDR3: CASSPWAGEGEAFF. The CDR3 DNA follows: TGTGCCAGCAGCCCCTGGGCAGGGGAAGGTGAAGCTTTCTTT. This chain connects TRBV3-1 (or the pseudogene TRBV3-2) to TRBJ1-1, with D perhaps TRBD1 (6 bases). V dropped 4 bases and J dropped 7 bases, with 16 bases sitting between them. Germline CDR1 and CDR2: LGHDT and YNNKEL (reference sequence). The CDR3 is 14 amino acids.

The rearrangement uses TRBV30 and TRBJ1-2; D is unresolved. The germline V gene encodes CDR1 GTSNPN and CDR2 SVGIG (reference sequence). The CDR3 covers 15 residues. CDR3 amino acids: CAQSGSRDPNYGYTF. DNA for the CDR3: TGTGCTCAATCCGGGTCCCGCGATCCTAACTATGGCTACACCTTC.

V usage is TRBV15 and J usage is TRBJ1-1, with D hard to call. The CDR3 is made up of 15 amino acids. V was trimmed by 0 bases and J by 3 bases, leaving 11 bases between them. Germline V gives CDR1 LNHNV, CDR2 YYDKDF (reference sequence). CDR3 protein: CATSRDGREYTEAFF. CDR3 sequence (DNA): TGTGCCACCAGCAGAGACGGTCGCGAATACACTGAAGCTTTCTTT.

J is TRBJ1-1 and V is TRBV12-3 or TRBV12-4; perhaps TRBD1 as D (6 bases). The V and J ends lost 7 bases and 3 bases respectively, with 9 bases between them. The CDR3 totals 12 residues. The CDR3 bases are TGTGCCAGCAAAAACAGGGACACTGAAGCTTTCTTT. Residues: CASKNRDTEAFF.

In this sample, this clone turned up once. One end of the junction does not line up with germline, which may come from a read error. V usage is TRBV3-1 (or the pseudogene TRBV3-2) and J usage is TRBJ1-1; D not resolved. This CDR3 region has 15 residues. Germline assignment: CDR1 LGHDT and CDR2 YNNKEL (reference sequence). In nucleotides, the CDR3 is TGTGCCAGCAGTCAAGGTGATTGGCGGATTGCTGAAGCTTTCTTT. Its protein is CASSQGDWRIAEAFF.

CDR3 region: CASSLTGQGANTIYF. For the CDR3, the DNA is TGTGCCAGCAGTCTAACCGGACAGGGTGCAAACACCATATATTTT. The V call is TRBV6-5, the J call TRBJ1-3; TRBD1 matches 8 bases. The V gene's germline CDR1 is MNHEY and CDR2 SVGAGI. The CDR3 contains 15 residues. The J segment lost 6 bases and the V segment lost 5 bases, leaving 9 bases of the junction unmatched.

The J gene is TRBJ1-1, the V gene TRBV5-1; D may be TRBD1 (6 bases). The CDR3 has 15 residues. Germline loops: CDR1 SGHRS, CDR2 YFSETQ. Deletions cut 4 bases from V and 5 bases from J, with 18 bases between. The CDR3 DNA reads TGCGCCAGCAGCACCCTGGGGGGGGCGGGTACTGAAGCTTTCTTT. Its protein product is CASSTLGGAGTEAFF.

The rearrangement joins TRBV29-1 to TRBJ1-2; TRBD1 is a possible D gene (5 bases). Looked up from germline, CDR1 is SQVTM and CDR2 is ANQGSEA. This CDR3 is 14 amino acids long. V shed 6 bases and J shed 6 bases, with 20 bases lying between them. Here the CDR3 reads CSVLIQRGGDGYTF. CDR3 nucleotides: TGCAGCGTCCTGATACAACGTGGAGGGGATGGCTACACCTTC.

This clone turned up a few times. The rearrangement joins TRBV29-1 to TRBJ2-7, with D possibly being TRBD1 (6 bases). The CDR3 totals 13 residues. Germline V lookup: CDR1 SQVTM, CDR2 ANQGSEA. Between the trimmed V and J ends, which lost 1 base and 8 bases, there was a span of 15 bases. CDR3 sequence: CSVEAPSGDKQYF. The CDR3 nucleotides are TGCAGCGTTGAAGCGCCGAGTGGGGACAAGCAGTACTTC.

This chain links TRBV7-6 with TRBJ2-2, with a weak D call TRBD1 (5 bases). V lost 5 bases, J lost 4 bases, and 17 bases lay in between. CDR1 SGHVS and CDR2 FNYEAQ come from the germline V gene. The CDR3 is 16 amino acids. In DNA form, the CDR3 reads TGTGCCAGCAGCCGCAGCACAGGATTGGGCACCGGGGAGCTGTTTTTT. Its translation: CASSRSTGLGTGELFF.

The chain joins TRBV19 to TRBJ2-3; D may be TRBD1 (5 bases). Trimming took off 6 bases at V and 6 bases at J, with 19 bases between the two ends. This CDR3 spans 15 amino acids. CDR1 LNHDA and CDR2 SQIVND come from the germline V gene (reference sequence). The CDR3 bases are TGTGCCAGTAGCCCCCAGGGAAATCTTAGGGATACGCAGTATTTT. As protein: CASSPQGNLRDTQYF.

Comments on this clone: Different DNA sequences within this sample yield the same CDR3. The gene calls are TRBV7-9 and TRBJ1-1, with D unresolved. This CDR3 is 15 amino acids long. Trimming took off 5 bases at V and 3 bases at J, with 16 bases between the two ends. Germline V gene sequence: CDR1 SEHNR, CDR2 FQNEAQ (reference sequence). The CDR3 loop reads CASSPPTGGYTEAFF. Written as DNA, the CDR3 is TGTGCCAGCAGCCCCCCCACTGGAGGATACACTGAAGCTTTCTTT.

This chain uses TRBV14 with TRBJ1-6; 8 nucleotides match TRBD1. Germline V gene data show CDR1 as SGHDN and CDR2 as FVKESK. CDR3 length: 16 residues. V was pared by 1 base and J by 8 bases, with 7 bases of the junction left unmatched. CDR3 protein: CASSQAVGRGHSPLHF. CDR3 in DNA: TGTGCCAGCAGCCAAGCGGTTGGCAGGGGGCATTCACCCCTCCACTTT.

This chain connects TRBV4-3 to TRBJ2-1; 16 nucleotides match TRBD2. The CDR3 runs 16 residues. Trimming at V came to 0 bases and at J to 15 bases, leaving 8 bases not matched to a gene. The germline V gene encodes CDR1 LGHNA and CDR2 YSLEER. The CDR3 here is CASSQDSGTSGGAWFF. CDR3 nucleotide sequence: TGCGCCAGCAGCCAAGATTCGGGGACTAGCGGGGGGGCATGGTTCTTC.

CDR3 protein: CASSRGGASQPQHF. CDR3 DNA sequence: TGTGCCAGCAGTCGAGGGGGGGCAAGTCAGCCCCAGCATTTT. The rearrangement joins TRBV25-1 to TRBJ1-5; the D gene is possibly TRBD1 (6 bases). CDR1 and CDR2 (germline): MGHDK, SYGVNS. The V gene lost 5 bases and the J gene lost 6 bases, with 14 bases spanning the gap. CDR3 length: 14 amino acids. The whole variable domain, filled in from reference TRBV25-1 and TRBJ1-5, reads EADIYQTPRYLVIGTGKKITLECSQTMGHDKMYWYQQDPGMELHLIHYSYGVNSTEKGDLSSESTVSRIRTEHFPLTLESARPSHTSQYLCASSRGGASQPQHFGDGTRLSIL.

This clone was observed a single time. The CDR3 protein is CASSLGLAGVGETQYF. CDR3 nucleotides: TGTGCCAGCAGCTTGGGACTAGCGGGGGTTGGGGAGACCCAGTACTTC. This chain links TRBV7-9 with TRBJ2-5; 14 bases match TRBD2. The length of the CDR3 is 16 residues. Looked up from germline, CDR1 is SEHNR and CDR2 is FQNEAQ (reference sequence). J was trimmed by 5 bases and V by 3 bases; bases with no gene match: 5.

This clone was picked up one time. The CDR3 sequence: CASGFQGGTEAFF. CDR3 nucleotide sequence: TGTGCTAGTGGTTTTCAGGGTGGCACTGAAGCTTTCTTT. The chain recombines TRBV12-5 with TRBJ1-1; TRBD1 might be the D (5 bases). From germline, CDR1 is LGHNT and CDR2 FRNRAP. Trimming removed 3 bases at V and 4 bases at J, with 9 bases between. This CDR3 region has 13 residues.

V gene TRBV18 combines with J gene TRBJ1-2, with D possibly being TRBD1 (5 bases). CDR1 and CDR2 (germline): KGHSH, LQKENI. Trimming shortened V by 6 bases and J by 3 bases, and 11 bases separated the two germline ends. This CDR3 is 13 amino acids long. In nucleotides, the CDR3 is TGTGCCAGCTCGGACAATACAGACTATGGCTACACCTTC. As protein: CASSDNTDYGYTF.

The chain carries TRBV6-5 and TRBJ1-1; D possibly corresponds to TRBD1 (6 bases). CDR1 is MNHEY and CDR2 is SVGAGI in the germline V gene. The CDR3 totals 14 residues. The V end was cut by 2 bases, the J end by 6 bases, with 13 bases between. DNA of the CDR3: TGTGCCAGCAGTTACCTGACAGGTGCTGCTGAAGCTTTCTTT. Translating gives CASSYLTGAAEAFF.

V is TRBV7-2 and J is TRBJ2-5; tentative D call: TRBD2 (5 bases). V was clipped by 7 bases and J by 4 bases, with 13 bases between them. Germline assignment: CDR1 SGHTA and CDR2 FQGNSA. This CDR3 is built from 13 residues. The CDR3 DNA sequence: TGTGCCAGCACCCGGGGTGACCTAGAGACCCAGTACTTC. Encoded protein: CASTRGDLETQYF.

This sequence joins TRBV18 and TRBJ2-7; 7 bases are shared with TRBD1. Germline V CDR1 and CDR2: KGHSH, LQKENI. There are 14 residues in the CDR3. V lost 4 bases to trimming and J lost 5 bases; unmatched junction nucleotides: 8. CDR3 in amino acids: CASSRQGFLDEQYF. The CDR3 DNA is TGTGCCAGCTCACGACAGGGTTTCTTGGACGAGCAGTACTTC.

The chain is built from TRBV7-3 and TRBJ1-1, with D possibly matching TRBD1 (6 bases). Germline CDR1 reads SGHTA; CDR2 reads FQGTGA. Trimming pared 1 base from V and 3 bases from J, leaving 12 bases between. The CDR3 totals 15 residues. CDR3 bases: TGTGCCAGCAGCTTAAACGACGCAGGGGACACTGAAGCTTTCTTT. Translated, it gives CASSLNDAGDTEAFF.

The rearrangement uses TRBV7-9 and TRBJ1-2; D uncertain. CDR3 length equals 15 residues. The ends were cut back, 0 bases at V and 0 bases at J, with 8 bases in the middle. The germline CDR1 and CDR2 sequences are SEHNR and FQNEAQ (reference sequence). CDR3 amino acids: CASSLAAGTNYGYTF. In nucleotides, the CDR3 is TGTGCCAGCAGCTTAGCGGCAGGCACTAACTATGGCTACACCTTC.

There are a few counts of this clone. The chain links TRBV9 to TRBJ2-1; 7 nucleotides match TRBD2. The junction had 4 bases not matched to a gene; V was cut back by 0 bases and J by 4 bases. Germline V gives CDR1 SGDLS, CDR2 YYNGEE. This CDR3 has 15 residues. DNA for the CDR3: TGTGCCAGCAGCGTAGACGGCGGGGGTTACAATGAGCAGTTCTTC. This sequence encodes CASSVDGGGYNEQFF.

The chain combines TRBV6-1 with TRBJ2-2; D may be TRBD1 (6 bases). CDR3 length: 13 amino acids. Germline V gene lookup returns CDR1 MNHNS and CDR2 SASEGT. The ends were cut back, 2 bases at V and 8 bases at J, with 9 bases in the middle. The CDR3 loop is CASSEQGWGELFF. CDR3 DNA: TGTGCCAGCAGTGAACAGGGGTGGGGGGAGCTGTTTTTT.